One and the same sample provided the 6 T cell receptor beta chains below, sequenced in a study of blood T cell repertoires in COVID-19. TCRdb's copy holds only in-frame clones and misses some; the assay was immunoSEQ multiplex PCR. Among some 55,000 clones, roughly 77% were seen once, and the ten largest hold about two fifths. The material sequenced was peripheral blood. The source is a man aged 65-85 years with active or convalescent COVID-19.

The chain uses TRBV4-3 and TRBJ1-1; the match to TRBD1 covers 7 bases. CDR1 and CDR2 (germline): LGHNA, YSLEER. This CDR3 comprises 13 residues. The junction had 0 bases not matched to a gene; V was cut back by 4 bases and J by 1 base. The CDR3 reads CASSRDRNTEAFF. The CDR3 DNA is TGCGCCAGCAGCCGGGACAGGAACACTGAAGCTTTCTTT.

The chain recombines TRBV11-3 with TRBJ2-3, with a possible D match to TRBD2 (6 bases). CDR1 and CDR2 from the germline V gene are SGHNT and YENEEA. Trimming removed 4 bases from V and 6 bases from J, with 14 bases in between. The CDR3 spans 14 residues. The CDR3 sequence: CASSSWDSLDTQYF. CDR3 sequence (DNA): TGTGCCAGCAGCTCCTGGGACTCGTTGGATACGCAGTATTTT.

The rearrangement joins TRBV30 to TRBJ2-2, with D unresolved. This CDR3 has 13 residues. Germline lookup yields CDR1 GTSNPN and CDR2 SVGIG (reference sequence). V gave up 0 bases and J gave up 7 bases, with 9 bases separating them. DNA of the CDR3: TGTGCCTGGAGTGTTGGGCAGGACGGGGAGCTGTTTTTT. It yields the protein CAWSVGQDGELFF.

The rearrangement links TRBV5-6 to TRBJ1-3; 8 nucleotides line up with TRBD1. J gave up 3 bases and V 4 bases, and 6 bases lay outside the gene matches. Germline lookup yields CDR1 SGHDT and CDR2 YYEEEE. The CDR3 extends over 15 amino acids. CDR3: CASSRTGPLGNTIYF. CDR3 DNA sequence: TGTGCCAGCAGCCGGACAGGGCCCCTTGGAAACACCATATATTTT.

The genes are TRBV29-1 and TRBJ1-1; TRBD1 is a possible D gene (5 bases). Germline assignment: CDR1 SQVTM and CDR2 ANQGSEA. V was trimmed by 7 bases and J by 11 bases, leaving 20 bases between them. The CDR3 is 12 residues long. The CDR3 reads CSGGEPHLGAFF. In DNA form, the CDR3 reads TGCAGCGGGGGGGAACCGCATTTGGGCGCTTTCTTT.

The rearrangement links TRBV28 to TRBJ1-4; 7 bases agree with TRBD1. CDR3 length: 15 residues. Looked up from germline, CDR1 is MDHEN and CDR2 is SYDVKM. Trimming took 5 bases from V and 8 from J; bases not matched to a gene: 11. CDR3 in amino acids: CASSRIDRVGEKLFF. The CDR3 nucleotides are TGTGCCAGCAGTCGAATCGACAGGGTAGGAGAAAAACTGTTTTTT. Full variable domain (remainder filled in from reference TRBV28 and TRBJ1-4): DVKVTQSSRYLVKRTGEKVFLECVQDMDHENMFWYRQDPGLGLRLIYFSYDVKMKEKGDIPEGYSVSREKKERFSLILESASTNQTSMYLCASSRIDRVGEKLFFGSGTQLSVL.